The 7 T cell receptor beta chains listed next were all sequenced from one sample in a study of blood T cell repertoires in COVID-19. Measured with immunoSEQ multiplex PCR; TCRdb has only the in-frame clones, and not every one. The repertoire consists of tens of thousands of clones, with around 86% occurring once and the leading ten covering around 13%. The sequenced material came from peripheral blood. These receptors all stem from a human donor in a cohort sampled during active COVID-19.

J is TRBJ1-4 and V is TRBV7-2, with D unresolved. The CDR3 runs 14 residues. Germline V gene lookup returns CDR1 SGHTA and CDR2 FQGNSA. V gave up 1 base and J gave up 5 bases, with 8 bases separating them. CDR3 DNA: TGTGCCAGCAGCTTAGGGGGAGAAAATGAAAAACTGTTTTTT. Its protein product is CASSLGGENEKLFF.

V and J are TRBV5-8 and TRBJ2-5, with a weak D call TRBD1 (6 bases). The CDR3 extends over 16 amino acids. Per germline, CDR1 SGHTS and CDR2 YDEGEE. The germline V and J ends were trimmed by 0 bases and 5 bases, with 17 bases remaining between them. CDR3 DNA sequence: TGTGCCAGCAGCTTGGTGGTTGGCAGGGGAGCGGAGACCCAGTACTTC. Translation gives CASSLVVGRGAETQYF.

This CDR3 is CASSMTGSGQPQHF. The CDR3 nucleotides read TGTGCCAGCAGCATGACAGGGTCAGGGCAGCCCCAGCATTTT. The V and J genes are TRBV5-5 and TRBJ1-5; TRBD1 agrees at 7 bases. The CDR3 has 14 amino acids. Germline assignment: CDR1 SGHKS and CDR2 YYEKEE (reference sequence). The ends lost 4 bases at V and 7 bases at J; junction bases unmatched: 8.

CDR3 DNA sequence: TGTGCCAGCAGTGACCGTAGGACAGCATATGGCTACACCTTC. Encoded protein: CASSDRRTAYGYTF. The gene calls are TRBV6-1 and TRBJ1-2; a weak D match, TRBD1 (6 bases). This CDR3 contains 14 residues. The germline gives CDR1 MNHNS, CDR2 SASEGT. V lost 3 bases and J lost 5, with 13 bases in between.

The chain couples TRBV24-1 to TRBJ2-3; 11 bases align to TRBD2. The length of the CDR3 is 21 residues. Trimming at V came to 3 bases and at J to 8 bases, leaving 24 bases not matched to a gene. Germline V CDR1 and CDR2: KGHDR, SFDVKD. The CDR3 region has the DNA TGTGCCACCAGTGATCCCACCAACAGACTATTAGCGGGAGGGAGTAGTAGTACGCAGTATTTT. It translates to CATSDPTNRLLAGGSSSTQYF.

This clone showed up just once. Here the CDR3 reads CATSDLGQGSDTQYF. CDR3 sequence (DNA): TGTGCCACCAGTGATTTGGGACAGGGATCAGATACGCAGTATTTT. The chain joins TRBV24-1 to TRBJ2-3; TRBD1 agrees at 8 bases. J lost 4 bases, V lost 0 bases, and 2 bases had no gene match. This CDR3 has 15 amino acids. Germline V CDR1 and CDR2: KGHDR, SFDVKD.

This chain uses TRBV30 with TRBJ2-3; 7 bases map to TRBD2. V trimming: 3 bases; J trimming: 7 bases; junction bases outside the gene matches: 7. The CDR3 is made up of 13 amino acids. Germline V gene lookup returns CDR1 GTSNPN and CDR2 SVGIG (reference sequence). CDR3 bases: TGTGCCTGGAGAGCGGGACGCACGAATACGCAGTATTTT. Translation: CAWRAGRTNTQYF.